The clone carrying this T cell receptor beta chain appeared once. Relative to the germline gene, one junction end is altered; a read error may explain this. These data originate in a study of tumor-infiltrating lymphocytes in primary liver carcinoma. Making TCR beta cDNA involved around 500 ng total RNA and a constant-region primer. Three nested multiplex PCR rounds, a slightly modified ARM-PCR, produced the libraries for TCR beta. Forward primers for TRBV1-TRBV30 and a C-beta reverse primer served the first two PCR rounds, at 10 cycles each. TCRdb called the multiplex PCR reads again in MiXCR, with one record for every CDR3 protein. The sample includes approximately 190,000 distinct CDR3 sequences, around four fifths seen only once; the top ten take over 15%. Bulk tissue was left unsorted, and RNA and DNA were co-extracted from around 18-30 mg of it. The CDR3 loop spans 15 amino acids. Germline CDR1 is SGHAT and CDR2 is FQNNGV.

This clonotype originated in a man in his forties with primary liver carcinoma and hepatitis B virus infection. The chain employs TRBV11-2 and TRBJ2-4, with D hard to call. The sequenced sample was tumor tissue from primary liver carcinoma. Written as DNA, the CDR3 is TGTTCCAGCACCACTTCGGCGGTAACCAAAAACAATCAGTACTTC. It encodes CSSTTSAVTKNNQYF.